What follows are 11 T cell receptor beta chains derived from one specimen sequenced in a study of chemoradiotherapy in HPV16-positive cancers. Assay: immunoSEQ multiplex PCR; the TCRdb copy retains only in-frame clones and omits some. In the table there are under 750 clones, around nine tenths of which are singletons. The sample was tumor tissue, taken from a patient who underwent chemoradiotherapy. The receptors were sampled from a human donor with HPV-associated anogenital cancer.

This chain uses TRBV6-6 with TRBJ1-3; no clear D. The ends were cut back, 7 bases at V and 0 bases at J, with 7 bases in the middle. Germline CDR1 and CDR2: MNHNY and SVGAGI (reference sequence). This CDR3 has 13 amino acids. The CDR3 reads CASILFSGNTIYF. The CDR3 region has the DNA TGTGCCAGCATTCTGTTCTCTGGAAACACCATATATTTT.

The chain recombines TRBV5-5 with TRBJ2-2, with D hard to call. Germline loops: CDR1 SGHKS, CDR2 YYEKEE (reference sequence). Deletions cut 1 base from V and 6 bases from J, with 16 bases between. The CDR3 is 16 amino acids. CDR3 nucleotide sequence: TGTGCCAGCAGCTTGTCGAGAGGTAGTTGGGCCGGGGAGCTGTTTTTT. Its protein is CASSLSRGSWAGELFF.

The chain carries TRBV5-8 and TRBJ1-1; TRBD1 matches 9 bases. Germline V gives CDR1 SGHTS, CDR2 YDEGEE. CDR3 length: 13 residues. J was trimmed by 6 bases and V by 5 bases; bases with no gene match: 5. The CDR3 here is CASRFTGGSEAFF. The CDR3 DNA follows: TGTGCCAGCAGATTCACAGGGGGCTCTGAAGCTTTCTTT.

The rearrangement uses TRBV29-1 and TRBJ1-1; D remains unclear. Germline V gene data show CDR1 as SQVTM and CDR2 as ANQGSEA. The CDR3 loop spans 12 amino acids. The V and J ends lost 0 bases and 4 bases respectively, with 6 bases between them. Written as DNA, the CDR3 is TGCAGCGTTGAAGATCCCGGCACTGAAGCTTTCTTT. Translating it yields CSVEDPGTEAFF.

V is TRBV28 and J is TRBJ1-5; possibly TRBD1 for D (5 bases). V lost 1 base, J lost 7 bases, and 11 bases lay in between. Germline V CDR1 and CDR2: MDHEN, SYDVKM. This CDR3 is built from 14 residues. The CDR3, as DNA: TGTGCCAGCAGTTTATTCGGGACGGGACAGCCCCAGCATTTT. Translation gives CASSLFGTGQPQHF.

V and J are TRBV21-1 and TRBJ1-4. TRBV21-1 is designated a pseudogene. The CDR3 length is 17 residues. The chain's CDR3 is CASRAGVYKVHNEKLFF. The DNA for the CDR3 is TGTGCCAGCAGGGCGGGAGTATACAAGGTGCATAATGAAAAACTGTTTTTT.

The rearrangement uses TRBV7-9 and TRBJ1-1; D is possibly TRBD1 (5 bases). The CDR3 consists of 17 residues. CDR1 is SEHNR, CDR2 FQNEAQ, per germline (reference sequence). V lost 4 bases, J lost 3 bases, and 21 bases lay in between. CDR3 DNA sequence: TGTGCCAGCAGCTCCCCAGCCGGTGGGGCGGTGGACACTGAAGCTTTCTTT. Residues: CASSSPAGGAVDTEAFF. The whole variable domain, remainder taken from reference TRBV7-9 and TRBJ1-1, is DTGVSQNPRHKITKRGQNVTFRCDPISEHNRLYWYRQTLGQGPEFLTYFQNEAQLEKSRLLSDRFSAERPKGSFSTLEIQRTEQGDSAMYLCASSSPAGGAVDTEAFFGQGTRLTVV.

The rearrangement links TRBV19 to TRBJ2-5, with 9 bases lining up with TRBD1. Germline V gene data show CDR1 as LNHDA and CDR2 as SQIVND (reference sequence). The CDR3 is 13 amino acids. V trimming: 3 bases; J trimming: 7 bases; junction bases outside the gene matches: 3. The CDR3 spells CASSIGQGPTQYF. Written as DNA, the CDR3 is TGTGCCAGTAGTATTGGACAGGGGCCGACCCAGTACTTC.

The V gene is TRBV7-3, the J gene TRBJ2-1; perhaps TRBD2 as D (5 bases). V was clipped by 5 bases and J by 5 bases, with 10 bases between them. The CDR3 covers 13 residues. Germline V gene lookup returns CDR1 SGHTA and CDR2 FQGTGA. The CDR3 here is CASSTRTDNEQFF. The CDR3 DNA follows: TGTGCCAGCAGCACTAGGACTGACAATGAGCAGTTCTTC.

This clone was counted a single time. The CDR3 is CASSLEWTQYF. In DNA form, the CDR3 reads TGTGCCAGCAGTTTAGAGTGGACCCAGTACTTC. V and J are TRBV2 and TRBJ2-5; D is unresolved. The ends were cut back, 5 bases at V and 7 bases at J, with 8 bases in the middle. CDR1 and CDR2 from the germline V gene are SNHLY and FYNNEI. The CDR3 is 11 amino acids.

The CDR3 reads CASIDRANTGELFF. The CDR3 DNA is TGCGCCAGCATTGACAGGGCAAACACCGGGGAGCTGTTTTTT. The chain combines TRBV5-1 with TRBJ2-2; TRBD1 matches at 7 bases. The CDR3 is 14 residues long. The V and J ends lost 6 bases and 2 bases, in that order; junction bases with no gene match: 4. Germline CDR1 SGHRS, CDR2 YFSETQ.